The entry below describes one TCR beta chain. These data come from a study of T cells after somatic rescue of genetic block. CDR3 length: 14 amino acids. With 0 bases removed from V and 2 bases from J, the gap between germline ends came to 8 bases. Germline V gene lookup returns CDR1 SEHNR and CDR2 FQNEAQ (reference sequence). Data came from immunoSEQ multiplex PCR; TCRdb stores just in-frame clones and leaves some out. The data contain some 74,000 clones, roughly 93% of them seen just once; the ten biggest clones take up approximately 3%. V gene TRBV7-9 combines with J gene TRBJ2-7; D is uncertain. Sequenced: peripheral blood mononuclear cells (PBMCs). The TCR was taken from a man aged 30 to 39. CDR3 coding DNA: TGTGCCAGCAGCTTAGCGCCGCCTCCCTACGAGCAGTACTTC. Its protein is CASSLAPPPYEQYF.